One and the same sample provided the 18 T cell receptor beta chains below, sequenced in a study of T cells in Graves' hyperthyroidism and ophthalmopathy. What was amplified from RNA transcripts were TCR beta CDR3 regions. When the TCR CDR3 underwent first-round RT-PCR, the HTBI primer set was used. Using its own MiXCR run on the multiplex PCR reads, TCRdb lists one record per CDR3 protein. The sample has approximately 420,000 distinct CDR3 sequences, roughly 13% seen once. The specimen was blood. The source is a woman under 30 with Graves' hyperthyroidism.

The sample holds many counts of this clonotype. V gene TRBV28 combines with J gene TRBJ2-7; D possibly uses TRBD1 or TRBD2 (8 bases each). This CDR3 contains 20 residues. Trimming stripped 3 bases from V and 5 bases from J, with 32 bases between. Germline lookup yields CDR1 MDHEN and CDR2 SYDVKM. CDR3 DNA sequence: TGTGCCAGCAGTTTTGACAGGGGAAGGATACGGGAGGGCCGGTCGGACGAGCAGTACTTC. Amino acid sequence: CASSFDRGRIREGRSDEQYF.

This clonotype came up many times. The chain combines TRBV18 with TRBJ2-1; 7 bases agree with TRBD2. Trimming removed 1 base from V and 2 bases from J; junction bases left unmatched: 5. The germline V gene encodes CDR1 KGHSH and CDR2 LQKENI. The CDR3 runs 16 residues. The CDR3 DNA reads as TGTGCCAGCTCACCACGCTTTGGGACTACCTACAATGAGCAGTTCTTC. Residues: CASSPRFGTTYNEQFF.

A few counts support this clonotype. Here the CDR3 DNA reads TGTGCCAGCAGTAAAAGCCGTTCAGGGGGCCCTGGTAATGAAAAACTGTTTTTT. The encoded protein is CASSKSRSGGPGNEKLFF. The J gene is TRBJ1-4, the V gene TRBV6-1, with 8 bases that match TRBD1. CDR1 is MNHNS, CDR2 SASEGT, per germline. V gave up 5 bases and J gave up 4 bases; unmatched junction bases: 15. The CDR3 loop spans 18 amino acids.

This clonotype was observed a few times. The chain links TRBV6-5 to TRBJ2-3; D might be TRBD1 or TRBD2, each matching 6 bases. There are 14 residues in the CDR3. Germline V lookup: CDR1 MNHEY, CDR2 SVGAGI. Trimming stripped 0 bases from V and 6 bases from J, with 10 bases between. The CDR3 coding sequence is TGTGCCAGCAGTTACTCGCGAGGGGGGGATACGCAGTATTTT. It specifies CASSYSRGGDTQYF.

This clonotype was observed at least ten times. The gene calls are TRBV20-1 and TRBJ2-1; 10 nucleotides match TRBD2. The CDR3 covers 15 residues. Trimming removed 1 base from V and 7 bases from J; junction bases left unmatched: 7. The germline V gene has CDR1 DFQATT and CDR2 SNEGSKA (reference sequence). CDR3 in amino acids: CSARAEREGLNEQFF. CDR3 in DNA: TGCAGTGCTAGAGCTGAGCGGGAGGGCCTAAATGAGCAGTTCTTC.

The rearrangement joins TRBV4-2 to TRBJ2-5, with TRBD2 matching over 9 bases. Trimming cost V 1 base and J 2 bases; bases outside gene matches: 8. This CDR3 spans 17 amino acids. CDR1 is LGHNA, CDR2 YNFKEQ, per germline. CDR3 in DNA: TGTGCCAGCAGCCAAGGCGGCAGCGGGAGGCCGCAAGAGACCCAGTACTTC. It yields the protein CASSQGGSGRPQETQYF.

The genes are TRBV20-1 and TRBJ2-1; TRBD2 matches 10 bases. CDR1 and CDR2 from the germline V gene are DFQATT and SNEGSKA (reference sequence). CDR3 length: 16 residues. J gave up 7 bases and V 5 bases, and 14 bases lay outside the gene matches. CDR3 loop: CSAGVSASGRGNEQFF. CDR3 sequence (DNA): TGCAGTGCTGGAGTTTCCGCTAGCGGGAGAGGTAATGAGCAGTTCTTC.

This clonotype showed up many times. V usage is TRBV5-1 and J usage is TRBJ1-2, with 8 bases lining up with TRBD1. Germline V gene sequence: CDR1 SGHRS, CDR2 YFSETQ. The trim removed 0 bases at V and 2 bases at J, leaving 3 bases unmatched. The length of the CDR3 is 15 residues. The CDR3: CASSLDQGANYGYTF. CDR3 DNA: TGCGCCAGCAGCTTGGATCAGGGGGCGAACTATGGCTACACCTTC.

This clonotype was found a few times. The chain is built from TRBV20-1 and TRBJ2-1, with 8 bases that match TRBD1. This CDR3 has 17 amino acids. After removal of 1 base from V and 4 bases from J, the junction contained 12 bases not matched to a gene. Per germline, CDR1 DFQATT and CDR2 SNEGSKA (reference sequence). DNA of the CDR3: TGCAGTGCTAGAGGAGGACTGACAGGGGCTAATTACAATGAGCAGTTCTTC. This gives the protein CSARGGLTGANYNEQFF.

This clonotype was detected a few times. The chain recombines TRBV24-1 with TRBJ2-2, with TRBD1 matching 10 bases. Unmatched junction bases numbered 3, after V lost 4 bases and J lost 5 bases. Germline-derived CDR1 and CDR2 are KGHDR and SFDVKD. The CDR3 loop spans 15 amino acids. CDR3 sequence reads: CATSDPGQGTGELFF. CDR3 bases: TGTGCCACCAGTGACCCGGGACAGGGGACCGGGGAGCTGTTTTTT.

This clonotype has just a few counts. V gene TRBV5-5 combines with J gene TRBJ1-6; 9 nucleotides match TRBD1. CDR1 is SGHKS and CDR2 is YYEKEE in the germline V gene (reference sequence). CDR3 size: 16 residues. After removal of 5 bases from V and 8 bases from J, the junction contained 11 bases not matched to a gene. CDR3 residues: CASRWGADRGDSPLHF. CDR3 bases: TGTGCCAGCAGATGGGGGGCGGACAGGGGAGATTCACCCCTCCACTTT.

At least ten counts were recorded for this clonotype. The chain uses TRBV19 and TRBJ2-5; D may be TRBD1 (6 bases). Trimming removed 4 bases at V and 5 bases at J, with 20 bases between. Germline V gene sequence: CDR1 LNHDA, CDR2 SQIVND (reference sequence). The CDR3 has 16 amino acids. The CDR3 DNA follows: TGTGCCAGTAGTACCTCGGACAGCATGAATACGGAGACCCAGTACTTC. Amino acid sequence: CASSTSDSMNTETQYF.

This clonotype was counted ten times or more. The J gene is TRBJ2-1, the V gene TRBV20-1, with TRBD2 identical over 7 bases. V shed 5 bases, J shed 0 bases, and the junction held 4 bases outside the gene matches. Germline assignment: CDR1 DFQATT and CDR2 SNEGSKA (reference sequence). This CDR3 spans 14 amino acids. The CDR3 here is CSARAGRSYNEQFF. For the CDR3, the DNA is TGCAGTGCTCGAGCGGGGCGCTCCTACAATGAGCAGTTCTTC.

This clonotype was recorded at least ten times. The V call is TRBV5-1, the J call TRBJ2-3, with TRBD1 matching 7 bases. V was pared by 3 bases and J by 0 bases, with 16 bases of the junction left unmatched. This CDR3 is built from 19 residues. Per the germline V gene, CDR1 is SGHRS and CDR2 is YFSETQ. The CDR3 region has the DNA TGCGCCAGCAGCTCCGGCCGAACGACCATACAGGGGAGCACAGATACGCAGTATTTT. Translated, it gives CASSSGRTTIQGSTDTQYF.

The rearrangement uses TRBV5-1 and TRBJ1-3; D is perhaps TRBD1 (5 bases). Germline V CDR1 and CDR2: SGHRS, YFSETQ. This CDR3 has 14 amino acids. V dropped 8 bases and J dropped 0 bases, with 12 bases sitting between them. The CDR3 reads CASRDGLSGNTIYF. The CDR3 DNA reads as TGCGCCAGTAGGGACGGACTCTCTGGAAACACCATATATTTT.

This clonotype was recorded many times. The gene calls are TRBV6-1 and TRBJ2-7, with 7 bases identical to TRBD2. The germline V gene has CDR1 MNHNS and CDR2 SASEGT. The CDR3 has 16 residues. V trimming: 1 base; J trimming: 2 bases; junction bases outside the gene matches: 8. The CDR3 loop reads CASSEGPSGRTYEQYF. The CDR3 nucleotides are TGTGCCAGCAGTGAAGGGCCTAGCGGACGTACCTACGAGCAGTACTTC.

This chain joins TRBV30 and TRBJ2-5; 11 positions agree with TRBD2. Germline V gene lookup returns CDR1 GTSNPN and CDR2 SVGIG (reference sequence). After removal of 5 bases from V and 5 bases from J, the junction contained 7 bases not matched to a gene. The CDR3 totals 14 residues. CDR3 residues: CAWLLAGGGETQYF. CDR3 bases: TGTGCCTGGCTGCTAGCGGGAGGCGGGGAGACCCAGTACTTC.

This clonotype showed up many times. This chain links TRBV14 with TRBJ2-1, with 7 bases matching TRBD2. Looked up from germline, CDR1 is SGHDN and CDR2 is FVKESK. This CDR3 has 13 amino acids. V was clipped by 4 bases and J by 9 bases; unmatched bases: 6. CDR3 amino acids: CASSLKTGGEQFF. The DNA for the CDR3 is TGTGCCAGCAGCCTCAAGACGGGGGGTGAGCAGTTCTTC.